Presented here are 17 T cell receptor beta chains from one specimen sequenced in a study of T cells in Graves' hyperthyroidism and ophthalmopathy. Amplification of TCR beta CDR3 regions was performed using RNA transcripts as template. TCR CDR3 underwent first-round RT-PCR with the HTBI primer set. One entry per CDR3 protein results from TCRdb running MiXCR on the multiplex PCR reads. The sample lists hundreds of thousands of distinct CDR3 sequences, around 13% occurring once. Sequenced material: blood. These receptors all come from a woman in her twenties or thirties with Graves' hyperthyroidism that later progressed to Graves' ophthalmopathy.

This clonotype was detected ten times or more. V gene TRBV9 combines with J gene TRBJ1-5; D perhaps matches TRBD1 (5 bases). The CDR3 consists of 14 residues. Germline loops: CDR1 SGDLS, CDR2 YYNGEE. V dropped 10 bases and J dropped 0 bases, with 14 bases sitting between them. The CDR3: CAVRAGFSNQPQHF. DNA of the CDR3: TGTGCCGTCAGGGCAGGTTTTAGCAATCAGCCCCAGCATTTT.

This clonotype was detected ten times or more. The V gene is TRBV7-2, the J gene TRBJ1-1; perhaps TRBD1 as D (6 bases). Germline assignment: CDR1 SGHTA and CDR2 FQGNSA. Trimming took 4 bases from V and 1 from J, leaving 10 bases between them. This CDR3 is built from 14 residues. The CDR3 nucleotides read TGTGCCAGCAGCTCAGTGACAGGGAACACTGAAGCTTTCTTT. This gives the protein CASSSVTGNTEAFF.

Points on this clonotype: A much larger clone differs from this one at a single base, so this may be a read error. The V call is TRBV9, the J call TRBJ2-5; 7 bases align to TRBD1. The CDR3 is 14 amino acids. CDR1 SGDLS and CDR2 YYNGEE come from the germline V gene. CDR3 loop: CAGSEGQFRETQYF. CDR3 DNA sequence: TGTGCCGGCAGCGAGGGACAGTTCCGTGAGACCCAGTACTTC. The full variable domain, with the rest looked up from reference TRBV9 and TRBJ2-5, is DSGVTQTPKHLITATGQRVTLRCSPRSGDLSVYWYQQSLDQGLQFLIQYYNGEERAKGNILERFSAQQFPDLHSELNLSSLELGDSALYFCAGSEGQFRETQYFGPGTRLLVL.

This clonotype was picked up a small number of times. V and J are TRBV19 and TRBJ2-1; 8 positions match TRBD1. The CDR3 has 14 residues. The germline CDR1 and CDR2 sequences are LNHDA and SQIVND (reference sequence). V gave up 5 bases and J gave up 8 bases; unmatched junction bases: 8. DNA of the CDR3: TGTGCCAGTAGTTACCCGGGACAGGCCCATGAGCAGTTCTTC. The encoded protein is CASSYPGQAHEQFF.

This clonotype was counted ten times or more. This chain joins TRBV12-3 or TRBV12-4 and TRBJ2-1; tentatively, D is TRBD1 (6 bases). Trimming cost V 6 bases and J 2 bases, with 14 bases left between them. CDR3 size: 15 residues. The CDR3 spells CASSRTVYPYNEQFF. CDR3 DNA sequence: TGTGCCAGCAGCAGGACAGTATATCCCTACAATGAGCAGTTCTTC.

This clonotype was observed at least ten times. This sequence joins TRBV2 and TRBJ2-1; D is tentatively TRBD1 or TRBD2 (7 bases each). The CDR3 runs to 15 residues. V was cut by 5 bases and J by 7 bases, with 18 bases left in between. Germline V gives CDR1 SNHLY, CDR2 FYNNEI. In DNA form, the CDR3 reads TGTGCCAGCAGTTCCCAGGGAGGGGGCTCGAATGAGCAGTTCTTC. Translated, it gives CASSSQGGGSNEQFF.

A remark on this clonotype: A much more abundant neighbour one base away suggests this may be a read error. The chain combines TRBV6-1 with TRBJ1-1; a weak D match, TRBD1 (5 bases). Per germline, CDR1 MNHNS and CDR2 SASEGT. This CDR3 comprises 17 residues. Trimming took 7 bases from V and 10 from J, leaving 31 bases between them. The CDR3 bases are TGTGCCAGCACCACTTACCGGGGGAATGGGGAGAAGGATGTAGCTTTCTTT. It encodes CASTTYRGNGEKDVAFF.

Turning to this clonotype: A junction boundary mismatches the germline segment, possibly from a read error. The chain recombines TRBV6-5 with TRBJ2-5; no definite D call. This CDR3 comprises 12 residues. CDR1 MNHEY and CDR2 SVGAGI come from the germline V gene. The CDR3 region has the DNA TGTGCCAGCAGTTACTACCAAGGGCCCCCTGTCTTC. It translates to CASSYYQGPPVF.

This clonotype turned up a few times. V usage is TRBV18 and J usage is TRBJ2-5; possible D gene TRBD2, 5 bases. Germline CDR1 reads KGHSH; CDR2 reads LQKENI. CDR3 length: 14 amino acids. Trimming shortened V by 4 bases and J by 5 bases, and 14 bases separated the two germline ends. The CDR3 here is CASSLLEGGETQYF. In DNA form, the CDR3 reads TGTGCCAGCTCACTTCTCGAGGGCGGGGAGACCCAGTACTTC.

This clonotype was seen ten or more times. The rearrangement uses TRBV19 and TRBJ1-1; 7 nucleotides agree with TRBD1. This CDR3 has 17 residues. CDR1 and CDR2 (germline): LNHDA, SQIVND (reference sequence). After removal of 5 bases from V and 5 bases from J, the junction contained 17 bases not matched to a gene. This CDR3 is CASSATRGTDGETEAFF. The CDR3 DNA reads TGTGCCAGTAGTGCCACGAGGGGGACAGATGGAGAGACTGAAGCTTTCTTT.

This clonotype was detected many times. The chain couples TRBV30 to TRBJ2-7, with D unclear. Trimming took off 2 bases at V and 3 bases at J, with 5 bases between the two ends. The CDR3 has 11 residues. Germline CDR1 reads GTSNPN; CDR2 reads SVGIG (reference sequence). CDR3 loop: CAWSSDYEQYF. The CDR3, as DNA: TGTGCCTGGAGTTCGGACTACGAGCAGTACTTC.

This clonotype was detected ten times or more. At one end the junction does not follow the germline gene, possibly because of a read error. The chain recombines TRBV7-2 with TRBJ2-2; 8 positions agree with TRBD1. CDR1 SGHTA and CDR2 FQGNSA come from the germline V gene. This CDR3 has 15 amino acids. The CDR3 bases are TGTGCCAGCAGATTAGGCAGGGGGCAGAGCGGGGAGCTGTTTTTT. It codes for CASRLGRGQSGELFF.

This clonotype was picked up many times. The rearrangement joins TRBV12-3 or TRBV12-4 to TRBJ2-6; D remains unclear. V was trimmed by 2 bases and J by 4 bases, leaving 15 bases between them. The CDR3 sequence is 17 residues long. CDR3: CASSLYSRFSGANVLTF. In DNA, the CDR3 is TGTGCCAGCAGTTTATATAGCAGGTTCTCCGGGGCCAACGTCCTGACTTTC.

J is TRBJ2-1 and V is TRBV20-1; 7 nucleotides align to TRBD1. Germline loops: CDR1 DFQATT, CDR2 SNEGSKA (reference sequence). The V and J ends lost 0 bases and 5 bases, in that order; junction bases with no gene match: 10. This CDR3 has 16 residues. The CDR3 loop is CSARDQSRQGHNEQFF. The CDR3 nucleotides read TGCAGTGCTAGAGATCAATCGAGACAGGGCCACAATGAGCAGTTCTTC.

As for this clonotype: A single base separates this from a much larger clone, so it may be a read error. This chain joins TRBV11-2 and TRBJ1-2; perhaps TRBD1 as D (6 bases). The germline V and J ends were trimmed by 5 bases and 1 base, with 11 bases remaining between them. Per germline, CDR1 SGHAT and CDR2 FQNNGV. There are 14 residues in the CDR3. The CDR3 region is CASSPQGLNYGYTF. The CDR3 bases are TGTGCCAGCAGCCCTCAGGGGCTTAACTATGGCTACACCTTC.

This clonotype was counted ten times or more. The chain uses TRBV20-1 and TRBJ1-6; weak D call: TRBD1 (5 bases). Trimming pared 5 bases from V and 6 bases from J, leaving 17 bases between. Per the germline V gene, CDR1 is DFQATT and CDR2 is SNEGSKA (reference sequence). The CDR3 sequence is 15 residues long. The CDR3 DNA follows: TGCAGTGCTGAAGATCCGGGACTGCTTAATTCACCCCTCCACTTT. This translates into CSAEDPGLLNSPLHF.

This clonotype was detected ten times or more. CDR3 residues: CSVQQGSYTGELFF. In nucleotides, the CDR3 is TGCAGCGTACAACAGGGAAGTTACACCGGGGAGCTGTTTTTT. The chain uses TRBV29-1 and TRBJ2-2; possible D gene TRBD1, 6 bases. V was clipped by 6 bases and J by 3 bases, with 14 bases between them. The CDR3 extends over 14 amino acids. CDR1 is SQVTM and CDR2 is ANQGSEA in the germline V gene.